This T cell receptor beta chain was captured by sequencing in a study of T cells in localized non-small cell lung cancer. Profiled with immunoSEQ multiplex PCR; TCRdb holds only in-frame clones, not every one. This sample has roughly 72,000 clones, with approximately 80% found just once. Germline V gene sequence: CDR1 SGHDN, CDR2 FVKESK. J lost 4 bases, V lost 0 bases, and 3 bases had no gene match. The CDR3 is 15 residues long. Study conclusions and caveats: Adjacent lung was found to contain a median about 55 of the top 100 tumor clones.

Concerning this clone itself: The target antigen is unknown.

Material: peripheral blood, obtained before any cancer treatment. The chain joins TRBV14 to TRBJ2-3; 8 nucleotides align to TRBD2. This receptor was obtained from an older female donor with stage I lung adenocarcinoma. CDR3 region: CASSQESTSADTQYF. In nucleotides, the CDR3 is TGTGCCAGCAGCCAAGAGTCGACTAGCGCAGATACGCAGTATTTT.